Following are 3 T cell receptor beta chains from one sample sequenced in a study of shared clonotypes between healthy human individuals. CD8 cells classed as naive were CD45RO-negative and positively selected for CCR7, excluding terminally differentiated effector memory CD45RA+ cells. Some clones are missing from TCRdb's copy, which holds only in-frame ones; the method was immunoSEQ multiplex PCR. The sample includes millions of clones, roughly 91% of them seen just once. Sequences were obtained from naive CD8+ T cells from PBMCs. Receptors originate from a man between 18 and 35 years old in good health. Some clones in this sample may be carry-over from other donors' samples.

V and J are TRBV11-2 and TRBJ1-2; no reliable D call. Germline lookup yields CDR1 SGHAT and CDR2 FQNNGV. Trimming cost V 4 bases and J 8 bases, with 14 bases left between them. The CDR3 extends over 13 amino acids. CDR3 amino acids: CASSSQRAGGYTF. The CDR3, as DNA: TGTGCCAGCAGCTCCCAAAGGGCGGGAGGCTACACCTTC.

In its sample, this clone was seen a few times. This chain links TRBV19 with TRBJ2-2; D is possibly TRBD1 (6 bases). In germline, CDR1 is LNHDA, CDR2 SQIVND (reference sequence). This CDR3 is built from 15 residues. Between the trimmed V and J ends, which lost 5 bases and 4 bases, there was a span of 14 bases. The CDR3 loop is CASSVLRGGTGELFF. In nucleotides, the CDR3 is TGTGCCAGTAGTGTACTCAGGGGTGGCACCGGGGAGCTGTTTTTT.

The rearrangement uses TRBV19 and TRBJ1-5; possibly TRBD1 for D (6 bases). V was pared by 5 bases and J by 4 bases, with 15 bases between. CDR3 length: 15 residues. Germline CDR1 reads LNHDA; CDR2 reads SQIVND (reference sequence). The CDR3 DNA sequence: TGTGCCAGTAGTTTCGGACAGTTGTCTAATCAGCCCCAGCATTTT. Translated, it gives CASSFGQLSNQPQHF.